This note documents a single T cell receptor (beta chain) sequence. The antigen is not known. The CDR3 has 14 residues. Trimming took 10 bases from V and 5 from J, leaving 19 bases between them. The germline CDR1 and CDR2 sequences are SGHNT and YYREEE (reference sequence). This entry is derived from a study of T cell responses to AZD1222 COVID-19 vaccine. Measured with immunoSEQ multiplex PCR; TCRdb has only the in-frame clones, and not every one. The sample has about 99,000 clones, 80% to 90% seen once. Study-wide results and caveats: Among vaccine-associated CD4 TCRs, coverage spanned spike, with dominance at 160-218 and 743-854. The peak T cell response came first, and repertoires were sampled only after it. Clonal diversity may have been underestimated, and the donors were mostly white British, with more females than males. Recipients of AZD1222 seropositive at baseline numbered only six or seven.

Material: peripheral blood, obtained on day 0 of AZD1222 vaccination. This TCR was sampled from an adult in good health. This rearrangement joins TRBV5-4 to TRBJ2-1; the D gene is possibly TRBD2 (5 bases). This CDR3 reads CAGSLARRDNEQFF. The CDR3 nucleotides are TGTGCCGGATCTTTAGCGAGGCGGGACAATGAGCAGTTCTTC.